Presented here are 25 T cell receptor beta chains from one specimen sequenced in a study of cytomegalovirus exposure and HLA in healthy donors. PCR primers comprised 60 Vbeta and 13 Jbeta primers. Some clones are missing from TCRdb's copy, which holds only in-frame ones; the method was immunoSEQ multiplex PCR. The table shows 200,000 to 250,000 clones, with just over 75% occurring only once. Specimen: PBMCs. The receptors here all came from a woman aged 60-75 years in good health and CMV-seropositive.

The V gene is TRBV5-1, the J gene TRBJ2-7, with D perhaps matching TRBD1 (6 bases). Per germline, CDR1 SGHRS and CDR2 YFSETQ. The CDR3 is 13 amino acids. The V end lost 5 bases, the J end lost 5 bases, and 14 bases lay between the germline ends. The CDR3 here is CASRQGSFHEQYF. In DNA form, the CDR3 reads TGCGCCAGCAGGCAGGGGAGTTTCCACGAGCAGTACTTC.

CDR3: CASSSDRATEAFF. In nucleotides, the CDR3 is TGCGCCAGCAGCTCGGACAGGGCCACTGAAGCTTTCTTT. The genes are TRBV5-1 and TRBJ1-1; TRBD1 matches 8 bases. This CDR3 contains 13 residues. Trimming cost V 3 bases and J 4 bases; bases outside gene matches: 2. CDR1 and CDR2 from the germline V gene are SGHRS and YFSETQ.

This chain joins TRBV7-2 and TRBJ2-7; 8 nucleotides line up with TRBD2. Germline CDR1 SGHTA, CDR2 FQGNSA. The length of the CDR3 is 15 residues. J gave up 3 bases and V 0 bases, and 4 bases lay outside the gene matches. CDR3 loop: CASSLAAAGGYEQYF. DNA of the CDR3: TGTGCCAGCAGCTTAGCGGCGGCGGGGGGCTACGAGCAGTACTTC.

Notes on this clone: This sample includes further DNA sequences coding for the same CDR3. The gene calls are TRBV10-3 and TRBJ1-2, with a possible D match to TRBD1 (5 bases). V was trimmed by 2 bases and J by 2 bases, leaving 6 bases between them. Germline V gene sequence: CDR1 ENHRY, CDR2 SYGVKD. The CDR3 is made up of 13 amino acids. CDR3 sequence reads: CAISEDRNYGYTF. The CDR3 DNA follows: TGTGCCATCAGTGAGGACAGAAACTATGGCTACACCTTC.

The chain combines TRBV29-1 with TRBJ1-1, with 8 bases fitting TRBD1. The trim removed 1 base at V and 7 bases at J, leaving 5 bases unmatched. Germline V gene lookup returns CDR1 SQVTM and CDR2 ANQGSEA. The CDR3 has 13 amino acids. DNA of the CDR3: TGCAGCGTTGAAGGACAGGGGCGGAGTGAAGCTTTCTTT. It encodes CSVEGQGRSEAFF.

This chain joins TRBV29-1 and TRBJ1-1, with D possibly TRBD1 on 5 matching bases. This CDR3 spans 11 amino acids. The V gene's germline CDR1 is SQVTM and CDR2 ANQGSEA. Trimming left V 7 bases short and J 6 bases short, with 12 bases between. The CDR3 sequence is CSGHQGPEAFF. As DNA, the CDR3 is TGCAGCGGCCACCAGGGTCCTGAAGCTTTCTTT. Looking up the rest from reference TRBV29-1 and TRBJ1-1 gives the full variable domain: SAVISQKPSRDICQRGTSLTIQCQVDSQVTMMFWYRQQPGQSLTLIATANQGSEATYESGFVIDKFPISRPNLTFSTLTVSNMSPEDSSIYLCSGHQGPEAFFGQGTRLTVV.

This clone was observed a handful of times. This chain connects TRBV5-6 to TRBJ1-2, with D perhaps matching TRBD1 (5 bases). V was shortened by 2 bases and J by 2 bases, with 10 bases between the two germline ends. Per the germline V gene, CDR1 is SGHDT and CDR2 is YYEEEE. The CDR3 totals 14 residues. The CDR3 nucleotides are TGTGCCAGCAGCTTTAAAGGGGCGAACTATGGCTACACCTTC. It yields the protein CASSFKGANYGYTF.

The chain has TRBV9 and TRBJ2-3; D is ambiguous. Trimming cost V 3 bases and J 5 bases, with 7 bases left between them. The CDR3 extends over 12 amino acids. CDR1 is SGDLS and CDR2 is YYNGEE in the germline V gene. The CDR3 region has the DNA TGTGCCAGCAGCGGACTCCGAGATACGCAGTATTTT. This encodes CASSGLRDTQYF.

The chain combines TRBV6-6 with TRBJ2-7; 9 bases align to TRBD1. The CDR3 has 13 residues. J gave up 7 bases and V 5 bases, and 6 bases lay outside the gene matches. CDR1 and CDR2 from the germline V gene are MNHNY and SVGAGI (reference sequence). CDR3 sequence (DNA): TGTGCCAGCAGTCTGGGACAGGGTCTGGAGCAGTACTTC. Translation: CASSLGQGLEQYF.

The CDR3 region is CASSLGVNQPQHF. CDR3 bases: TGCGCCAGCAGCTTGGGAGTCAATCAGCCCCAGCATTTT. V is TRBV5-1 and J is TRBJ1-5; D not resolved. The length of the CDR3 is 13 residues. With 0 bases removed from V and 3 bases from J, the gap between germline ends came to 4 bases. In germline, CDR1 is SGHRS, CDR2 YFSETQ.

The rearrangement links TRBV28 to TRBJ2-4; 10 nucleotides line up with TRBD1. The J segment lost 2 bases and the V segment lost 5 bases, leaving 3 bases of the junction unmatched. Germline CDR1 is MDHEN and CDR2 is SYDVKM. This CDR3 region has 15 residues. The CDR3 bases are TGTGCCAGCAGTGGACAGGGGGGACCCAAAAACATTCAGTACTTC. This codes for CASSGQGGPKNIQYF.

The chain links TRBV11-2 to TRBJ2-7; 9 bases are a match to TRBD2. V gave up 3 bases and J gave up 0 bases; unmatched junction bases: 3. The CDR3 contains 15 residues. The germline CDR1 and CDR2 sequences are SGHAT and FQNNGV. The CDR3 sequence: CASSFSGSTSYEQYF. CDR3 in DNA: TGTGCCAGCAGCTTTAGCGGGAGCACCTCCTACGAGCAGTACTTC.

The chain is built from TRBV10-1 and TRBJ2-2, with TRBD2 as a possible D gene (5 bases). The CDR3 loop spans 15 amino acids. CDR1 and CDR2 (germline): WNHNN, SYGVQD (reference sequence). V was trimmed by 8 bases and J by 3 bases, leaving 16 bases between them. The CDR3 DNA sequence: TGCGCCAGCGGAAGGGCAGGAGGTGACACCGGGGAGCTGTTTTTT. Its protein is CASGRAGGDTGELFF.

The V gene is TRBV6-1, the J gene TRBJ1-2; 7 positions match TRBD1. The CDR3 loop spans 14 amino acids. The V segment lost 6 bases and the J segment 0 bases; nucleotides outside the gene matches: 4. CDR1 and CDR2 from the germline V gene are MNHNS and SASEGT. DNA of the CDR3: TGTGCCAGCAGGAGGACAGGATCTAACTATGGCTACACCTTC. It codes for CASRRTGSNYGYTF.

About this clone itself: The sample carries other DNA sequences with the same CDR3. The rearrangement joins TRBV7-2 to TRBJ2-3, with 11 bases fitting TRBD2. Per germline, CDR1 SGHTA and CDR2 FQGNSA. The CDR3 is 15 residues long. The junction had 2 bases not matched to a gene; V was cut back by 1 base and J by 5 bases. The CDR3 nucleotides read TGTGCCAGCAGCTTAGTAGCGGGAGGGGGAGATACGCAGTATTTT. It specifies CASSLVAGGGDTQYF.

This chain connects TRBV19 to TRBJ2-3; possibly TRBD1 for D (6 bases). The CDR3 covers 14 residues. The germline CDR1 and CDR2 sequences are LNHDA and SQIVND (reference sequence). With 5 bases removed from V and 7 bases from J, the gap between germline ends came to 16 bases. The CDR3 here is CASSGGQSRNTQYF. The CDR3 DNA follows: TGTGCCAGTAGTGGCGGACAGTCAAGAAATACGCAGTATTTT.

This clone turned up a few times. This sequence joins TRBV7-2 and TRBJ2-1, with 12 bases fitting TRBD2. CDR3 length equals 14 residues. The V segment lost 8 bases and the J segment 6 bases; nucleotides outside the gene matches: 5. CDR1 SGHTA and CDR2 FQGNSA come from the germline V gene. DNA of the CDR3: TGTGCCAGCGCTAGGACTAGCGGGGCCAATGAGCAGTTCTTC. Its translation is CASARTSGANEQFF. Based on the CDR3 plus reference TRBV7-2 and TRBJ2-1, the full variable domain is GAGVSQSPSNKVTEKGKDVELRCDPISGHTALYWYRQSLGQGLEFLIYFQGNSAPDKSGLPSDRFSAERTGGSVSTLTIQRTQQEDSAVYLCASARTSGANEQFFGPGTRLTVL.

J is TRBJ2-1 and V is TRBV27; 7 positions agree with TRBD2. Trimming cost V 6 bases and J 7 bases; bases outside gene matches: 6. The length of the CDR3 is 13 residues. Germline V gene data show CDR1 as MNHEY and CDR2 as SMNVEV (reference sequence). The CDR3 region has the DNA TGTGCCAGCAGGGGCGGGAGTGCTAATGAGCAGTTCTTC. Its protein product is CASRGGSANEQFF.

This sequence joins TRBV10-1 and TRBJ2-3; 12 positions agree with TRBD2. From germline, CDR1 is WNHNN and CDR2 SYGVQD (reference sequence). V trimming: 6 bases; J trimming: 6 bases; junction bases outside the gene matches: 4. The CDR3 is made up of 14 amino acids. CDR3 nucleotide sequence: TGCGCCAGCAGAGGACTAGCGGGAACGGATACGCAGTATTTT. Encoded protein: CASRGLAGTDTQYF.

The CDR3: CASSESTGTETQYF. In DNA, the CDR3 is TGTGCCAGCAGTGAATCCACAGGGACGGAGACCCAGTACTTC. V and J are TRBV25-1 and TRBJ2-5; D perhaps matches TRBD1 (6 bases). In germline, CDR1 is MGHDK, CDR2 SYGVNS. V lost 1 base and J 5 bases, leaving 11 bases between the germline ends. This CDR3 is 14 amino acids long.

The chain carries TRBV7-2 and TRBJ1-5; D is possibly TRBD1 (5 bases). The CDR3 is 16 amino acids. The V gene lost 6 bases and the J gene lost 4 bases, with 19 bases spanning the gap. Germline CDR1 and CDR2: SGHTA and FQGNSA. Written as DNA, the CDR3 is TGTGCCAGCAGTCTTAGAAGTTTACAGGTAAATCAGCCCCAGCATTTT. Residues: CASSLRSLQVNQPQHF. Together with reference TRBV7-2 and TRBJ1-5, the CDR3 gives the full variable domain: GAGVSQSPSNKVTEKGKDVELRCDPISGHTALYWYRQSLGQGLEFLIYFQGNSAPDKSGLPSDRFSAERTGGSVSTLTIQRTQQEDSAVYLCASSLRSLQVNQPQHFGDGTRLSIL.

This clone was counted a few times. The genes are TRBV27 and TRBJ2-7; possibly TRBD2 for D (6 bases). Germline V gene data show CDR1 as MNHEY and CDR2 as SMNVEV (reference sequence). V lost 1 base and J lost 0, with 13 bases in between. This CDR3 spans 16 amino acids. The CDR3 loop reads CASSLFGGTSSYEQYF. Written as DNA, the CDR3 is TGTGCCAGCAGTTTATTTGGAGGGACTTCCTCCTACGAGCAGTACTTC.

The CDR3 is CASSSTRGTEAFF. As DNA, the CDR3 is TGTGCCAGCAGCTCGACCAGGGGCACTGAAGCTTTCTTT. The gene calls are TRBV7-2 and TRBJ1-1; tentatively, D is TRBD1 (6 bases). V lost 4 bases and J lost 4, with 10 bases in between. CDR1 and CDR2 (germline): SGHTA, FQGNSA. The CDR3 sequence is 13 residues long.

The chain is built from TRBV7-3 and TRBJ1-6; no definite D call. V lost 5 bases and J lost 0, with 8 bases in between. The CDR3 loop spans 15 amino acids. Germline CDR1 SGHTA, CDR2 FQGTGA. CDR3 in amino acids: CASSLYSSYNSPLHF. In DNA, the CDR3 is TGTGCCAGCAGCCTTTATAGCTCCTATAATTCACCCCTCCACTTT. Full variable domain (outside the CDR3, taken from reference TRBV7-3 and TRBJ1-6): GAGVSQTPSNKVTEKGKYVELRCDPISGHTALYWYRQSLGQGPEFLIYFQGTGAADDSGLPNDRFFAVRPEGSVSTLKIQRTERGDSAVYLCASSLYSSYNSPLHFGNGTRLTVT.

This clone came up a few times. The CDR3 loop is CASSRDSASGNTIYF. CDR3 in DNA: TGTGCCAGCAGCCGGGACAGTGCCTCTGGAAACACCATATATTTT. The chain has TRBV7-9 and TRBJ1-3; TRBD1 agrees at 7 bases. Germline CDR1 is SEHNR and CDR2 is FQNEAQ (reference sequence). The length of the CDR3 is 15 residues. V lost 5 bases, J lost 0 bases, and 4 bases stayed unmatched. Combining the CDR3 with reference TRBV7-9 and TRBJ1-3 gives the whole variable domain DTGVSQNPRHKITKRGQNVTFRCDPISEHNRLYWYRQTLGQGPEFLTYFQNEAQLEKSRLLSDRFSAERPKGSFSTLEIQRTEQGDSAMYLCASSRDSASGNTIYFGEGSWLTVV.